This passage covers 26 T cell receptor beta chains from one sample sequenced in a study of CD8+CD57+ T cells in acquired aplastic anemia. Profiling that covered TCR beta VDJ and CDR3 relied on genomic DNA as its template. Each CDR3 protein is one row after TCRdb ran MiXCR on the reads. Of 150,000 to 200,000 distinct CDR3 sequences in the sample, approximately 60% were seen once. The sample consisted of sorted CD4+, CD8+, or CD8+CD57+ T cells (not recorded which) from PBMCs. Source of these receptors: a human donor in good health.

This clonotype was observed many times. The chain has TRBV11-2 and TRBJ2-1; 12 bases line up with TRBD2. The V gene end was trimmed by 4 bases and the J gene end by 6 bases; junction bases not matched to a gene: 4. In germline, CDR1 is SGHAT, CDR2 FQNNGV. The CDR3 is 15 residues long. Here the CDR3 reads CASSSGTSGLNEQFF. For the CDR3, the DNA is TGTGCCAGCAGCTCAGGGACTAGCGGGCTCAATGAGCAGTTCTTC.

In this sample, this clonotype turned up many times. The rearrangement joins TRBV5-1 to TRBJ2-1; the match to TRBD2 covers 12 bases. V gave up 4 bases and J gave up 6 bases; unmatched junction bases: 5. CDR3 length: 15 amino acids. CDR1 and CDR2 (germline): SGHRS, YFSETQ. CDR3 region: CASSPGTSGFNEQFF. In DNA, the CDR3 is TGCGCCAGCAGCCCAGGGACTAGCGGGTTCAATGAGCAGTTCTTC.

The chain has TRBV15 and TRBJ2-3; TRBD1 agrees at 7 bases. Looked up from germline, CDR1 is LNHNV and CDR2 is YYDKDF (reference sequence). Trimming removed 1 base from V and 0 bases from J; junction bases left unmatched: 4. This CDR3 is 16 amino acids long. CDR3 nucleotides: TGTGCCACCAGCAGAGCCGGGACAGCCAGCACAGATACGCAGTATTTT. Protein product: CATSRAGTASTDTQYF.

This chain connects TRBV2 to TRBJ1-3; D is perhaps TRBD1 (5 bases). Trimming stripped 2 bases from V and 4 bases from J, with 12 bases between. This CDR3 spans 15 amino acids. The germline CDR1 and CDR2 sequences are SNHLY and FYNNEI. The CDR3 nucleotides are TGTGCCAGCAGTGAACAAAGGGGCTCAGGAAACACCATATATTTT. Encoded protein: CASSEQRGSGNTIYF.

The CDR3 loop reads CSVRTGGGNGYTF. The CDR3 DNA is TGCAGCGTTAGGACAGGAGGAGGGAATGGCTACACCTTC. This chain uses TRBV29-1 with TRBJ1-2; the match to TRBD1 covers 7 bases. The germline V gene has CDR1 SQVTM and CDR2 ANQGSEA. After removal of 5 bases from V and 6 bases from J, the junction contained 9 bases not matched to a gene. The CDR3 has 13 amino acids.

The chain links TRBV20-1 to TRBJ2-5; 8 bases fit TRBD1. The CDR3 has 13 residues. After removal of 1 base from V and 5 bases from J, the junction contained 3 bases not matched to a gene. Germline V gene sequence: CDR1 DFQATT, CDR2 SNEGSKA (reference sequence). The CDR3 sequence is CSARGRGPETQYF. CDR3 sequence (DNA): TGCAGTGCTAGAGGCAGGGGGCCCGAGACCCAGTACTTC.

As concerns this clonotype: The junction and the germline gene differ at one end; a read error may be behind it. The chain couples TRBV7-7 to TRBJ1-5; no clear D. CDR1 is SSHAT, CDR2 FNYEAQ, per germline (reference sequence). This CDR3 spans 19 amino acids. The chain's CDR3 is CASSLHPAVPTLGNQPQHF. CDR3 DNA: TGTGCTAGCAGCTTACACCCGGCAGTTCCCACTCTCGGCAATCAGCCCCAGCATTTT.

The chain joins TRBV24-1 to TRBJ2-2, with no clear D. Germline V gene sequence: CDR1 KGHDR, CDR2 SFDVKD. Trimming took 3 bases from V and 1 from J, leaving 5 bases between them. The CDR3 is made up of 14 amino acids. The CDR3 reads CATSDPGNTGELFF. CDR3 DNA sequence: TGTGCCACCAGTGATCCGGGGAACACCGGGGAGCTGTTTTTT.

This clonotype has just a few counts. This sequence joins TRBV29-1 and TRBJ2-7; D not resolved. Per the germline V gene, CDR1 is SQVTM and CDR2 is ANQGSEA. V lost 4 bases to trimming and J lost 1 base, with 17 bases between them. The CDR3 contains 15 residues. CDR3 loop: CSVVKGLQRSYEQYF. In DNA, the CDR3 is TGCAGCGTTGTGAAGGGCCTCCAACGGTCCTACGAGCAGTACTTC.

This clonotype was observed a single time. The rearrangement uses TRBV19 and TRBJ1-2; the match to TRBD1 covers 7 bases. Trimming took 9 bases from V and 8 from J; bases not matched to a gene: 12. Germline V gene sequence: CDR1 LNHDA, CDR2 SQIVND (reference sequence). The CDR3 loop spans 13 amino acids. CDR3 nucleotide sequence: TGTGCCAGCAACCCTCGACAGGGTACGGGCTACACCTTC. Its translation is CASNPRQGTGYTF.

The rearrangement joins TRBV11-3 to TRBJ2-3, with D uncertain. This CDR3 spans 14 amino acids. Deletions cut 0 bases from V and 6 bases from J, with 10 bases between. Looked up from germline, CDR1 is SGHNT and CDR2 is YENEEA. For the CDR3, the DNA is TGTGCCAGCAGCTTAGATCGGATAGGCGATACGCAGTATTTT. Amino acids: CASSLDRIGDTQYF.

The CDR3 protein is CASSRRSPLHF. In DNA, the CDR3 is TGTGCCAGCAGCCGACGTTCACCCCTCCACTTT. The rearrangement uses TRBV5-6 and TRBJ1-6; D not certain. The ends were cut back, 4 bases at V and 9 bases at J, with 5 bases in the middle. This CDR3 contains 11 residues. Germline values: CDR1 SGHDT, CDR2 YYEEEE.

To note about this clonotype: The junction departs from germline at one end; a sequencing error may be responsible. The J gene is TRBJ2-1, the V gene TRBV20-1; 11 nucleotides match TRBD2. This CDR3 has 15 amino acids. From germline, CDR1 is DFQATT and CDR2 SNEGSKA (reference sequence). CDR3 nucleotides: TGCAGCGCTAGCCCCGGGACTAGCGGCTACAGTGAGCAGTTCTTC. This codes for CSASPGTSGYSEQFF.

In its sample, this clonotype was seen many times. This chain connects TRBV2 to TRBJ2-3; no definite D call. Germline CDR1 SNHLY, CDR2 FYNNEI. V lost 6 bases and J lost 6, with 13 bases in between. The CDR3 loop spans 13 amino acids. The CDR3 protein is CASRVVYGDTQYF. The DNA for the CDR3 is TGTGCCAGCAGAGTAGTTTATGGGGATACGCAGTATTTT. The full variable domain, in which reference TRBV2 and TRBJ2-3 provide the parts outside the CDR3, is EPEVTQTPSHQVTQMGQEVILRCVPISNHLYFYWYRQILGQKVEFLVSFYNNEISEKSEIFDDQFSVERPDGSNFTLKIRSTKLEDSAMYFCASRVVYGDTQYFGPGTRLTVL.

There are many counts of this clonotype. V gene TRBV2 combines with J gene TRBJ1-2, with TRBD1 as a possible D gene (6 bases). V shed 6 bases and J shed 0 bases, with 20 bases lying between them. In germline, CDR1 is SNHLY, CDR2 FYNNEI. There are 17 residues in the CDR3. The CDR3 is CASRAGTGTGPNYGYTF. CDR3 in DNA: TGTGCCAGCAGAGCAGGTACAGGGACTGGGCCTAACTATGGCTACACCTTC.

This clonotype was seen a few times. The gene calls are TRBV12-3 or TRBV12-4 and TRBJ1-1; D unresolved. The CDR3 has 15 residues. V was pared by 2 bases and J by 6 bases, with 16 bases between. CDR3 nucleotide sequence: TGTGCCAGCAGTTTAAGAAGGGCGTCACTCCCTGAAGCTTTCTTT. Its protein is CASSLRRASLPEAFF.

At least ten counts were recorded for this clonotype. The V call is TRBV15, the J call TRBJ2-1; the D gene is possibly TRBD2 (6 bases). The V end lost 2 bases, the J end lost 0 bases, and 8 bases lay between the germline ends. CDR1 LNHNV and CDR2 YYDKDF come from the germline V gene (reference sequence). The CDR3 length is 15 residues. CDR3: CATSRISGSYNEQFF. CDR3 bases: TGTGCCACCAGCAGAATTAGCGGCTCCTACAATGAGCAGTTCTTC.

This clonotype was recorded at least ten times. CDR3 nucleotides: TGTGCCACCAGTGATTTCCGTGGAGGAAATAACTATGGCTACACCTTC. This encodes CATSDFRGGNNYGYTF. The chain employs TRBV24-1 and TRBJ1-2; no clear D. CDR3 length equals 16 residues. Trimming cost V 1 base and J 1 base, with 12 bases left between them. Looked up from germline, CDR1 is KGHDR and CDR2 is SFDVKD.

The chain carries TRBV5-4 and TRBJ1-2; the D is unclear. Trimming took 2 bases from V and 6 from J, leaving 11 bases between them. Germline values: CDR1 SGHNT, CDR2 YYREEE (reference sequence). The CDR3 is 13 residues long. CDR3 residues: CASSFSQLNGYTF. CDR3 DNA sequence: TGTGCCAGCAGCTTCAGTCAGCTCAATGGCTACACCTTC.

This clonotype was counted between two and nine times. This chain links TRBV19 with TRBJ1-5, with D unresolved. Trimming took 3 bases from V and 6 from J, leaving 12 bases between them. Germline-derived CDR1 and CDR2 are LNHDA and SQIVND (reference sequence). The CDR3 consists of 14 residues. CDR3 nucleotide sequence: TGTGCCAGTAGTATGGGAAACGAGGCTCAGCCCCAGCATTTT. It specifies CASSMGNEAQPQHF. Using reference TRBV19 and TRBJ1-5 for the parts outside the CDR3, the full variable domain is DGGITQSPKYLFRKEGQNVTLSCEQNLNHDAMYWYRQDPGQGLRLIYYSQIVNDFQKGDIAEGYSVSREKKESFPLTVTSAQKNPTAFYLCASSMGNEAQPQHFGDGTRLSIL.

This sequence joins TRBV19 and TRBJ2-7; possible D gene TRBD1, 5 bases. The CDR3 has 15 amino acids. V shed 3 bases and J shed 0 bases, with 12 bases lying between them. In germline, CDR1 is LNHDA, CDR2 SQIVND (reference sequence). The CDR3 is CASSMAGIGSYEQYF. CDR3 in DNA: TGTGCCAGTAGTATGGCAGGGATAGGCTCCTACGAGCAGTACTTC.

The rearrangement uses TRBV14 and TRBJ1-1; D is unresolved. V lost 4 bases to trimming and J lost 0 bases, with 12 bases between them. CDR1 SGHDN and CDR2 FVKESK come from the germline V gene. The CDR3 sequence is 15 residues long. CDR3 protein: CASSLRTGLNTEAFF. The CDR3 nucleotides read TGTGCCAGCAGCCTCCGGACCGGATTGAACACTGAAGCTTTCTTT.

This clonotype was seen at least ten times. The CDR3 here is CATSRATGGGETQYF. The DNA for the CDR3 is TGTGCCACCAGCAGAGCAACAGGGGGTGGTGAGACCCAGTACTTC. This rearrangement joins TRBV15 to TRBJ2-5; 8 positions match TRBD1. Germline loops: CDR1 LNHNV, CDR2 YYDKDF (reference sequence). The CDR3 runs to 15 residues. V lost 1 base and J lost 5; bases outside the gene matches: 6.

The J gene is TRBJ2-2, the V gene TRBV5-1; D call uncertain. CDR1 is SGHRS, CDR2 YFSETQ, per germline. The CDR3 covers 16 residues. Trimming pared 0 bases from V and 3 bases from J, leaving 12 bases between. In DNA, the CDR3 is TGCGCCAGCAGCTTGGAAGGACCCCGCGACACCGGGGAGCTGTTTTTT. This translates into CASSLEGPRDTGELFF.

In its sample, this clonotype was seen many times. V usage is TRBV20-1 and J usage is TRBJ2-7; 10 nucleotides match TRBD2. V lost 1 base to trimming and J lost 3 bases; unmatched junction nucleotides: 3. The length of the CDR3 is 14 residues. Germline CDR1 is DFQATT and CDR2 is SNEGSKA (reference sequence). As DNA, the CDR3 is TGCAGTGCTAGAGTACTAGCGGGAAGCTACGAGCAGTACTTC. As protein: CSARVLAGSYEQYF.

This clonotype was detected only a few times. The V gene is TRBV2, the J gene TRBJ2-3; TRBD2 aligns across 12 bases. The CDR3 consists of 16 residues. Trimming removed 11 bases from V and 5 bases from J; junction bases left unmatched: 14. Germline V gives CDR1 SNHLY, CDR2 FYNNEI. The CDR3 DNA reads TGTGCCGGGGGACTTCTAGCGGGAGGGCCTGTAGATACGCAGTATTTT. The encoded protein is CAGGLLAGGPVDTQYF.